This is a list of T cell receptor beta chains from one sample in a study of siplizumab effects on memory and regulatory T cells. Clones were sequenced by immunoSEQ multiplex PCR, and TCRdb holds only the in-frame ones, with some missing. Of approximately 65,000 clones listed, roughly 78% are singletons. What was sequenced was memory CD4+ T cells sorted from blood. The receptor source for this set is a human donor in good health. Both conserved end residues are part of each CDR3. D genes are given only for firm matches. Clone size is shown for a subset of rows, as once, few, many or a class of expanded clone.

TGTGCCAGCAGTTTAATGGGAGGGGGCGCATACGAAGCTTTCTTT	CASSLMGGGAYEAFF	TRBD1	TRBV27	.	TRBJ1-1
TGTGCCAGCAGCTCCATGACCGAGCGACACCGAAACACTGAAGCTTTCTTT	CASSSMTERHRNTEAFF	.	TRBV5-6	.	TRBJ1-1
TGTGCCAGCAGACCCAGGGGGCAGGGGTATGGCTACACCTTC	CASRPRGQGYGYTF	TRBD1	TRBV6-1	once	TRBJ1-2
TGTGCCAGCAGCACCTATAACAATGAGCAGTTCTTC	CASSTYNNEQFF	.	TRBV7-2	.	TRBJ2-1
TGTGCCAGTAGTATAAGGCTAGCGGGTCGCACAGATACGCAGTATTTT	CASSIRLAGRTDTQYF	TRBD2	TRBV19	.	TRBJ2-3
TGTGCCAGCAGCGTGAATTCTGGTAATGAAAAACTGTTTTTT	CASSVNSGNEKLFF	.	TRBV7-2	.	TRBJ1-4
TGTGCCAGTAGTTCTCCGGGATTTACAAATATACACTATGGCTACACCTTC	CASSSPGFTNIHYGYTF	.	TRBV19	many	TRBJ1-2
TGTGCCATCAGCGTCGAGTTGGGTAGCAATCAGCCCCAGCATTTT	CAISVELGSNQPQHF	.	TRBV10-3	.	TRBJ1-5
TGTGCCAGCAGCTTGGACTACCTAGGGAGCACAGATACGCAGTATTTT	CASSLDYLGSTDTQYF	.	TRBV5-4	few	TRBJ2-3
TGTGCCAGCAGTATTAGACAGGGGGACTACACCTTC	CASSIRQGDYTF	TRBD1	TRBV28	.	TRBJ1-2
TGCGCCAGCAGGGCCGGGACAGATATGGGAAAACTGTTTTTT	CASRAGTDMGKLFF	TRBD1	TRBV5-1	.	TRBJ1-4
TGTGCCAGTAGGGGACAGGGGCGTAATGAGCAGTTCTTC	CASRGQGRNEQFF	TRBD1	TRBV19	.	TRBJ2-1
TGTGCCAGCAGCGAGCGGGGTGGCACAGATACGCAGTATTTT	CASSERGGTDTQYF	TRBD2	TRBV2	.	TRBJ2-3
TGTGCCAGTAGTTTCGGGGGCAATCAGCCCCAGCATTTT	CASSFGGNQPQHF	.	TRBV19	.	TRBJ1-5
TGTGCCAGCAGCTGGAACAAAGAGCCTGGAGCGGGGGCGCGAAGAGATACGCAGTATTTT	CASSWNKEPGAGARRDTQYF	TRBD2	TRBV13	.	TRBJ2-3
TGTGCCAGCAGTCCTGACAGGGGGTACGGTGAAGCTTTCTTT	CASSPDRGYGEAFF	TRBD1	TRBV6-5	.	TRBJ1-1
TGTGCCAGCAGATCCTGGGGGGGACAGCCCCAGCATTTT	CASRSWGGQPQHF	.	TRBV6-1	.	TRBJ1-5
TGCAGTGCCAACAGGCTTCTTGAAGCTTTCTTT	CSANRLLEAFF	.	TRBV20-1	few	TRBJ1-1
TGTGCCAGCAGGGGTGGTAACGAAAAACTGTTTTTT	CASRGGNEKLFF	.	TRBV7-8	.	TRBJ1-4
TGTGCCTGGAGGACCGGGACCGGTGGGGAGACCCAGTACTTC	CAWRTGTGGETQYF	.	TRBV30	.	TRBJ2-5
TGCGCCAGCAGCTCGGACCGATTCGAGATTCACCCCCTCCACTTT	CASSSDRFEIHPLHF	.	TRBV5-1	.	TRBJ1-6
TGTGCCAGCATCAGCTACGAGCAGTACTTC	CASISYEQYF	.	TRBV5-4	.	TRBJ2-7
TGTGCCAGCAGCTTAGGGGTCGGCAGGGGAGCTTTCTTT	CASSLGVGRGAFF	.	TRBV11-2	.	TRBJ1-1
TGTGCCAGCAGCTTAGATGGCTTGGAGCAGTACTTC	CASSLDGLEQYF	.	TRBV11-3	.	TRBJ2-7
TGTGCCTGTATAGATACTAGCGGACCCTACGAGCAGTACTTC	CACIDTSGPYEQYF	TRBD2	TRBV6-1	.	TRBJ2-7
TGTGCCAGCAGTGAGTTTCAGGGTAATTCACCCCTCCACTTT	CASSEFQGNSPLHF	.	TRBV2	.	TRBJ1-6
TGCGCCAGCAGCTTAAGAGGAGATGGCTACACCTTC	CASSLRGDGYTF	.	TRBV5-1	few	TRBJ1-2
TGTGCCAGCAGCTTTCTCGGGGTTAGCTCCTACGAGCAGTACTTC	CASSFLGVSSYEQYF	.	TRBV11-2	.	TRBJ2-7
TGCGCCAGCAGCCAAGAGGGGGCGTATGGCTACACCTTC	CASSQEGAYGYTF	.	TRBV4-1	few	TRBJ1-2
TGTGCCAGCAGTTGGAAGCGGGGCAAAGAGACCCAGTACTTC	CASSWKRGKETQYF	TRBD2	TRBV28	.	TRBJ2-5
TGTGCCAGCAGCCCATCTAGCGGGGGGCGTAGAGATACGCAGTATTTT	CASSPSSGGRRDTQYF	TRBD2	TRBV9	.	TRBJ2-3
TGTGCCAGCAGCTCCCGACAGGGGCTTACCAGAGGCTACACCTTC	CASSSRQGLTRGYTF	TRBD1	TRBV5-4	.	TRBJ1-2
TGTGCCAGCAGCTTAGGCGGGAACACTGAAGCTTTCTTT	CASSLGGNTEAFF	.	TRBV11-2	few	TRBJ1-1
TGTGCCAGCAGTACCGGGACAGGCCCCCCACCCCTCCACTTT	CASSTGTGPPPLHF	TRBD1	TRBV2	.	TRBJ1-6
TGTGCCAGCAGCTTAGGAGGACTAGCAACAGATACGCAGTATTTT	CASSLGGLATDTQYF	TRBD2	TRBV7-2	.	TRBJ2-3
TGCAGCGTTGAAGCCGGCCGGGGGGAGACCCAGTACTTC	CSVEAGRGETQYF	.	TRBV29-1	.	TRBJ2-5
TGTGCCAGCAGTGGCACAGGGTCTGGAAACACCATATATTTT	CASSGTGSGNTIYF	.	TRBV28	.	TRBJ1-3
TGTGCCACCAGCAGAGGGGACAGATTCAACACTGAAGCTTTCTTT	CATSRGDRFNTEAFF	TRBD1	TRBV15	.	TRBJ1-1
TGTGCCAGCAGTTCTAGACAGACACACACTGAAGCTTTCTTT	CASSSRQTHTEAFF	.	TRBV6-1	.	TRBJ1-1
TGTGCCAGCAGCCTCTTCAATCAGCCCCAGCATTTT	CASSLFNQPQHF	.	TRBV5-6	.	TRBJ1-5
TGCAGCGTTGAGGGGCAGGGGGCTGGGGCCAACGTCCTGACTTTC	CSVEGQGAGANVLTF	TRBD1	TRBV29-1	once	TRBJ2-6
TGTGCCAGCAGCTTAGGGTCCAGGGCCCGTTCCAATGAGCAGTTCTTC	CASSLGSRARSNEQFF	.	TRBV11-1	.	TRBJ2-1
TGTGCCAGTAGTATAGGCGGCCACACCGGGGAGCTGTTTTTT	CASSIGGHTGELFF	.	TRBV19	.	TRBJ2-2
TGCAGCGTTGTGCGCACCTCCTATGGCTACACCTTC	CSVVRTSYGYTF	.	TRBV29-1	.	TRBJ1-2
TGTGCCAGCAGTGATTTCGACGGTAACTATGGCTACACCTTC	CASSDFDGNYGYTF	.	TRBV2	few	TRBJ1-2
TGTGCCACCCGGCCGGACAGGGACTACAATGAGCAGTTCTTC	CATRPDRDYNEQFF	TRBD1	TRBV28	.	TRBJ2-1
TGTGCCAGCAGTTACTGGTCCTCTGAAGCTTTCTTT	CASSYWSSEAFF	.	TRBV6-6	.	TRBJ1-1
TGCGCCAGCAGCCGAAGGGACATTGGAAACACCATATATTTT	CASSRRDIGNTIYF	.	TRBV10-2	.	TRBJ1-3
TGTGCCAGCAGCTTACGACTAGCCCAGGAAGAGACCCAGTACTTC	CASSLRLAQEETQYF	TRBD2	TRBV7-9	.	TRBJ2-5
TGCGCCAGCAGTCAGACTAGCGGGGGACTTGAGCTGTTTTTT	CASSQTSGGLELFF	TRBD2	TRBV5-1	few	TRBJ2-2
TGTGCCAGCAGCTGGACAGGGGGGGACTACGAGCAGTACTTC	CASSWTGGDYEQYF	TRBD1	TRBV11-3	many	TRBJ2-7